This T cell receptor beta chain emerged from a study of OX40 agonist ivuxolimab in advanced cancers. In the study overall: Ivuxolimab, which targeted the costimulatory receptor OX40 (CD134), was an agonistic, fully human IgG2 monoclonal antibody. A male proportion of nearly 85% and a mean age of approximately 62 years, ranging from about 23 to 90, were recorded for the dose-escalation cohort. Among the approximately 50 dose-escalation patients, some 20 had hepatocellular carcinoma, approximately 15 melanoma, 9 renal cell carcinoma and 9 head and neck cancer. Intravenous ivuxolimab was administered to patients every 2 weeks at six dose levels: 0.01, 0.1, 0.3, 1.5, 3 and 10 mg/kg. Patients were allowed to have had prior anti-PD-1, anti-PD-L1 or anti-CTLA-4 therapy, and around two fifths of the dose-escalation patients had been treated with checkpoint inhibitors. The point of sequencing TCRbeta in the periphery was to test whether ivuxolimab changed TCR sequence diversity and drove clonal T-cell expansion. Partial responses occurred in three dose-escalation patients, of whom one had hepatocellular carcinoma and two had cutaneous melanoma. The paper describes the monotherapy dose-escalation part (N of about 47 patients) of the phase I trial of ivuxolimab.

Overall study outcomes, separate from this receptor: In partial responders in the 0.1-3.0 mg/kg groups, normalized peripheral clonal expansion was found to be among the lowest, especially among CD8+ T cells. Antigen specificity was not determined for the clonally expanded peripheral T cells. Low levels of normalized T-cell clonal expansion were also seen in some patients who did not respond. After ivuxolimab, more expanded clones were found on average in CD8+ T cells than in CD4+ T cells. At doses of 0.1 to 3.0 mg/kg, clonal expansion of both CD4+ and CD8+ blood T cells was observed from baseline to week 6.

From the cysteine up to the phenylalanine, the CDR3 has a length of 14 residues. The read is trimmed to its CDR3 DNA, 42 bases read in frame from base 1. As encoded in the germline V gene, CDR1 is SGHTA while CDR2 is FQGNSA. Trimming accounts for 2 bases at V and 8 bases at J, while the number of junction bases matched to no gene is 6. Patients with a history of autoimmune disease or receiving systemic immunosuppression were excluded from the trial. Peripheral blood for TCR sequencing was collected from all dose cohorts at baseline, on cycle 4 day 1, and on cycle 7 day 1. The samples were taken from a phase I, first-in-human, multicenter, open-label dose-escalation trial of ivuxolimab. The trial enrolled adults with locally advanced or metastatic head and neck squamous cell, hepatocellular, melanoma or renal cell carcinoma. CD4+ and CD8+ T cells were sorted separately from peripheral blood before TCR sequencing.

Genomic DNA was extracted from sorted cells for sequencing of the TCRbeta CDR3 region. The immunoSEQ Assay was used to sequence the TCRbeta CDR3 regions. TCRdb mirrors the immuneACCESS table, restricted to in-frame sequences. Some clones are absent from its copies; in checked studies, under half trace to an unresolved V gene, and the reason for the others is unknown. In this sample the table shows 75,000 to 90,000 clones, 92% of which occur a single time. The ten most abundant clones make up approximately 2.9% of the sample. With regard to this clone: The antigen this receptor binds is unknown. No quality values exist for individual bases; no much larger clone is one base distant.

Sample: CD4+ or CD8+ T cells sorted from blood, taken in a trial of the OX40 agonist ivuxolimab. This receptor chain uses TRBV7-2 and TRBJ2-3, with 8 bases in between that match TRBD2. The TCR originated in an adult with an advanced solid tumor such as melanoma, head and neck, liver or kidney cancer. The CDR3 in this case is CASSLRAGEGTQYF. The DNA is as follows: TGTGCCAGCAGCTTAAGAGCGGGAGAGGGTACGCAGTATTTT.